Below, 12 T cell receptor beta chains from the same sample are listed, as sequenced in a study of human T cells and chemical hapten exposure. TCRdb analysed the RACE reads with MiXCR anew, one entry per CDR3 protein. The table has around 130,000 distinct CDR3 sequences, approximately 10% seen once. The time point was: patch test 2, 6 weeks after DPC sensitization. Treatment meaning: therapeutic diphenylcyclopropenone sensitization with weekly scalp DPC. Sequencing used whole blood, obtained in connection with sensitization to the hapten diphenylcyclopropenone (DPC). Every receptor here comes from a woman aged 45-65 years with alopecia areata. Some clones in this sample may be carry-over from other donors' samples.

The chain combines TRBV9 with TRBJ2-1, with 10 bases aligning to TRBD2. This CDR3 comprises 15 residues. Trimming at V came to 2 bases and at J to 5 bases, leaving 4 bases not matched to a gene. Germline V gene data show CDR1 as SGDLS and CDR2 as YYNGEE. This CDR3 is CASSVSSGSNNEQFF. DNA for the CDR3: TGTGCCAGCAGCGTCTCTAGCGGGAGCAACAATGAGCAGTTCTTC.

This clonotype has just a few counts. CDR3: CASSPSSYQETQYF. The DNA for the CDR3 is TGTGCCAGCAGCCCGAGTTCGTACCAAGAGACCCAGTACTTC. The rearrangement joins TRBV4-2 to TRBJ2-5, with no clear D. The ends were cut back, 4 bases at V and 0 bases at J, with 9 bases in the middle. Germline V gene lookup returns CDR1 LGHNA and CDR2 YNFKEQ. There are 14 residues in the CDR3.

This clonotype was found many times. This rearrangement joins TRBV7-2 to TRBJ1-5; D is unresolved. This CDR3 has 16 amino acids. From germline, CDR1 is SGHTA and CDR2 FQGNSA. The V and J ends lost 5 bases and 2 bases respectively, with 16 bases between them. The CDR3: CASSLTLTSGNQPQHF. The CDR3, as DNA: TGTGCCAGCAGCCTAACCCTCACAAGCGGCAATCAGCCCCAGCATTTT.

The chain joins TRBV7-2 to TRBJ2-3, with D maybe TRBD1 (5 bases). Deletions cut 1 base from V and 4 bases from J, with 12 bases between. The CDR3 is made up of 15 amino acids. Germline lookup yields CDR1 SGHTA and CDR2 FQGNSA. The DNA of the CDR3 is TGTGCCAGCAGCTTAGTAGGGAAGGGGTCAGATACGCAGTATTTT. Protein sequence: CASSLVGKGSDTQYF.

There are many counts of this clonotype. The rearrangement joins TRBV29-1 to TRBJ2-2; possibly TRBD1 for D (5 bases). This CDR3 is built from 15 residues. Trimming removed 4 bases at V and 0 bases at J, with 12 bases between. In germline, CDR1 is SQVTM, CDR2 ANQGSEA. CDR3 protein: CSVAVRGTNTGELFF. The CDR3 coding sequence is TGCAGCGTTGCTGTTAGGGGAACGAACACCGGGGAGCTGTTTTTT.

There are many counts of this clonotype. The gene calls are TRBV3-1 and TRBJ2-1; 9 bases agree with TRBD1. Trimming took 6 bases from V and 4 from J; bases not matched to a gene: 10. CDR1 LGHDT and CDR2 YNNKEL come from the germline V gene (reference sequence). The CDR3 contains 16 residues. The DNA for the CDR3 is TGTGCCAGCAGACGAGCCGGGACAGGGAAGTACAATGAGCAGTTCTTC. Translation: CASRRAGTGKYNEQFF.

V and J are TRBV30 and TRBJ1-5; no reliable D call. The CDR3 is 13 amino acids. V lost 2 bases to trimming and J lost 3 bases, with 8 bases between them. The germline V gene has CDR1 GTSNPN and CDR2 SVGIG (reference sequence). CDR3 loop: CAWSTGTNQPQHF. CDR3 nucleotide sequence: TGTGCCTGGAGTACTGGCACCAATCAGCCCCAGCATTTT. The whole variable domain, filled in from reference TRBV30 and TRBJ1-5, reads SQTIHQWPATLVQPVGSPLSLECTVEGTSNPNLYWYRQAAGRGLQLLFYSVGIGQISSEVPQNLSASRPQDRQFILSSKKLLLSDSGFYLCAWSTGTNQPQHFGDGTRLSIL.

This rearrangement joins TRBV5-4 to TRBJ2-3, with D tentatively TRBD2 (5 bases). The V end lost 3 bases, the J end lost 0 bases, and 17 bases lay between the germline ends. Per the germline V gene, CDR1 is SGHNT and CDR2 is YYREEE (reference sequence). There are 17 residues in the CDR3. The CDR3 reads CASSSQGLPLSTDTQYF. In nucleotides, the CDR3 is TGTGCCAGCAGCTCCCAAGGACTGCCACTTAGCACAGATACGCAGTATTTT.

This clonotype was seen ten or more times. The CDR3 protein is CAWRMTGHTPYEQYF. In DNA form, the CDR3 reads TGTGCCTGGAGGATGACAGGGCATACTCCCTACGAGCAGTACTTC. The chain carries TRBV30 and TRBJ2-7, with 7 bases matching TRBD1. The CDR3 consists of 15 residues. Germline V gene data show CDR1 as GTSNPN and CDR2 as SVGIG (reference sequence). V lost 3 bases and J lost 2; bases outside the gene matches: 10.

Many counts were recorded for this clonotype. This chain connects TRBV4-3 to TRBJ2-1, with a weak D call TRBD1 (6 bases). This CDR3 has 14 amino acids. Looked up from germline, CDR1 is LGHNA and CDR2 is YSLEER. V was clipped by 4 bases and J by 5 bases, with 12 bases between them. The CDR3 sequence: CASSLMGAHNEQFF. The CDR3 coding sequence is TGCGCCAGCAGCCTGATGGGGGCCCACAATGAGCAGTTCTTC.

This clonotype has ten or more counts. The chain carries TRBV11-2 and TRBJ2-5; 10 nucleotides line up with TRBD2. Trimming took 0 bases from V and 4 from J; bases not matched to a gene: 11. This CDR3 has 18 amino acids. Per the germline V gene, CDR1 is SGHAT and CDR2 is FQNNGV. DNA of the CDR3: TGTGCCAGCAGCTTAGATGCGGCTAGCGGGAGACTGGCAGAGACCCAGTACTTC. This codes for CASSLDAASGRLAETQYF.

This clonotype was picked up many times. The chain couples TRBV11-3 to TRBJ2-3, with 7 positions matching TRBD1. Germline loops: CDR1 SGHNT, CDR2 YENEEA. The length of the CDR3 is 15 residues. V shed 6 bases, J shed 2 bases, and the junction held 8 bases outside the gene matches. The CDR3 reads CASSPGTADTDTQYF. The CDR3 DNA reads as TGTGCCAGCAGTCCCGGGACAGCTGACACAGATACGCAGTATTTT.